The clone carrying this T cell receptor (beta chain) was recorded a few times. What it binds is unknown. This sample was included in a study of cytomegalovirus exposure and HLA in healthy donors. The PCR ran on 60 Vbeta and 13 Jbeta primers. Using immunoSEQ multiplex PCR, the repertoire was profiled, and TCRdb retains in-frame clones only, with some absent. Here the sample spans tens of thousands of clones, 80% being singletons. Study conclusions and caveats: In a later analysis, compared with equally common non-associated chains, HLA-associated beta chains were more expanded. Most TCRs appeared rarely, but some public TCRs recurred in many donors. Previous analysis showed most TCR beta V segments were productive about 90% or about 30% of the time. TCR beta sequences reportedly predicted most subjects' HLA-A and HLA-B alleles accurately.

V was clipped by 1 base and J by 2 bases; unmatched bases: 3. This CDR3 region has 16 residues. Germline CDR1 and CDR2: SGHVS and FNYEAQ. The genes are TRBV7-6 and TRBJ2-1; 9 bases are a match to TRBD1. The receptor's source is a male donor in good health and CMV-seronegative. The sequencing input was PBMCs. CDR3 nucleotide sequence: TGTGCCAGCAGCTTAGGACAGGGGGAGCCCTACAATGAGCAGTTCTTC. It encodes CASSLGQGEPYNEQFF.